The TCR beta chain described here comes from a study of early T cells in non-severe SARS-CoV-2 infection. Study details: Chains were unpaired, as sequencing was done on bulk RNA from unsorted whole blood.

The germline CDR1 and CDR2 sequences are SGHNT and YYREEE (reference sequence). The V gene lost 9 bases and the J gene lost 0 bases, with 22 bases spanning the gap. This CDR3 has 17 amino acids. TCRdb redid the calling of the 5' RACE reads with MiXCR, one entry per CDR3 protein. The sample holds 30,000 to 40,000 distinct CDR3 sequences, roughly 6% seen once. Findings and limits, study-wide: Missing private and CD4 specificities, VDJdb matching favored anti-spike CD8 responses.

Remarks on this clonotype: Its matching antigen is unknown.

The chain links TRBV5-4 to TRBJ2-1, with D possibly being TRBD1 (5 bases). Sequenced: whole blood. The sequence derives from an adult who was a healthcare worker with PCR-confirmed SARS-CoV-2 infection or an uninfected control (not recorded which). CDR3 DNA: TGTGCCATCTATCAAGCAAGAAGGGGTACCTCCTACAATGAGCAGTTCTTC. This sequence encodes CAIYQARRGTSYNEQFF.